Below are 28 T cell receptor beta chains sequenced from a single sample in a study of T cell repertoires in cytomegalovirus infection. TCRdb passed the reads through MiXCR, listing each CDR3 protein once. The data contain under 500,000 distinct CDR3 sequences, about 42% of them singletons. These TCRs are of unknown antigen specificity. Material: cultured PBMCs, obtained from culture after CMV antigen stimulation. The receptor source for this set is a human donor in good health (CMV status not recorded). Some clones in this sample may be carry-over from other donors' samples.

Comments on this clonotype: A much larger clone lies one base from this, so it may be a read error. The genes are TRBV7-2 and TRBJ2-3; 7 bases match TRBD1. The CDR3 totals 15 residues. The V and J ends lost 8 bases and 4 bases, in that order; junction bases with no gene match: 12. The V gene's germline CDR1 is SGHTA and CDR2 FQGNSA. The CDR3 region is CASRPQGLYADTQYF. CDR3 coding DNA: TGTGCCAGCCGACCACAGGGGCTATATGCAGATACGCAGTATTTT.

The chain joins TRBV7-2 to TRBJ1-2; TRBD1 might be the D (6 bases). Trimming cost V 6 bases and J 1 base, with 12 bases left between them. Per germline, CDR1 SGHTA and CDR2 FQGNSA. The CDR3 is made up of 14 amino acids. CDR3 DNA sequence: TGTGCCAGCAGTCGGGACATTGTTAACTATGGCTACACCTTC. This sequence encodes CASSRDIVNYGYTF.

As concerns this clonotype: Mismatch with germline at one junction end may stem from a read error. V is TRBV4-1 and J is TRBJ1-5; TRBD1 matches at 7 bases. The germline V gene encodes CDR1 MGHRA and CDR2 YSYEKL. The length of the CDR3 is 15 residues. CDR3 in amino acids: CASSQHRGSNQPQPF. CDR3 nucleotide sequence: TGCGCCAGCAGCCAACACAGGGGTAGCAATCAGCCCCAGCCTTTT.

The rearrangement joins TRBV29-1 to TRBJ2-3; maybe TRBD2 (5 bases). CDR1 is SQVTM and CDR2 is ANQGSEA in the germline V gene. The V and J ends lost 5 bases and 5 bases respectively, with 8 bases between them. The length of the CDR3 is 11 residues. The CDR3 DNA reads TGCAGCGTTTTAGCGCAAGATACGCAGTATTTT. It is translated as CSVLAQDTQYF.

The chain recombines TRBV18 with TRBJ1-1; TRBD1 might be the D (5 bases). Trimming left V 5 bases short and J 0 bases short, with 13 bases between. Germline assignment: CDR1 KGHSH and CDR2 LQKENI. This CDR3 comprises 15 residues. In DNA, the CDR3 is TGTGCCAGCTCATCGACAGCCCCCATGAACACTGAAGCTTTCTTT. Translation: CASSSTAPMNTEAFF.

This rearrangement joins TRBV20-1 to TRBJ2-7; 11 nucleotides align to TRBD2. V lost 5 bases, J lost 1 base, and 4 bases stayed unmatched. From germline, CDR1 is DFQATT and CDR2 SNEGSKA (reference sequence). The CDR3 contains 14 residues. The CDR3 loop reads CSAARLAGSYEQYF. In DNA form, the CDR3 reads TGCAGTGCTGCTCGACTAGCGGGGTCCTACGAGCAGTACTTC.

Here the CDR3 DNA reads TGCGCCAGCAGCGAAAACCCCAGAGATAATTCACCCCTCCACTTT. It encodes CASSENPRDNSPLHF. The genes are TRBV5-1 and TRBJ1-6; D call uncertain. Germline-derived CDR1 and CDR2 are SGHRS and YFSETQ. CDR3 length: 15 amino acids. Trimming cost V 4 bases and J 5 bases, with 13 bases left between them.

This clonotype appeared once. The chain carries TRBV4-1 and TRBJ2-7; possibly TRBD1 or TRBD2 for D (7 bases each). Trimming removed 3 bases at V and 7 bases at J, with 19 bases between. The germline V gene has CDR1 MGHRA and CDR2 YSYEKL. The CDR3 loop spans 15 amino acids. CDR3 sequence: CASSQRGDSGEEQYF. For the CDR3, the DNA is TGCGCCAGCAGCCAGCGCGGGGACAGCGGGGAAGAGCAGTACTTC.

The chain carries TRBV15 and TRBJ1-4, with D uncertain. V dropped 1 base and J dropped 5 bases, with 11 bases sitting between them. Per germline, CDR1 LNHNV and CDR2 YYDKDF (reference sequence). This CDR3 is built from 15 residues. CDR3 in DNA: TGTGCCACCAGCAGAGGCGTCCAAGCAAATGAAAAACTGTTTTTT. Its protein is CATSRGVQANEKLFF.

CDR3 sequence reads: CSVEDKWTGRYNEQFF. CDR3 DNA: TGCAGCGTTGAAGATAAGTGGACAGGGAGGTACAATGAGCAGTTCTTC. V and J are TRBV29-1 and TRBJ2-1, with TRBD1 identical over 8 bases. Germline V gene lookup returns CDR1 SQVTM and CDR2 ANQGSEA. The CDR3 extends over 16 amino acids. V lost 0 bases to trimming and J lost 4 bases; unmatched junction nucleotides: 8.

The chain is built from TRBV4-1 and TRBJ2-7; no definite D call. CDR1 is MGHRA, CDR2 YSYEKL, per germline. The CDR3 spans 15 residues. The V and J ends lost 0 bases and 2 bases respectively, with 11 bases between them. CDR3 in amino acids: CASSQDRRSAYEQYF. For the CDR3, the DNA is TGCGCCAGCAGCCAAGACAGGCGTTCTGCCTACGAGCAGTACTTC.

This chain uses TRBV7-2 with TRBJ1-1; unclear D gene. V gave up 3 bases and J gave up 3 bases, with 8 bases separating them. CDR1 and CDR2 from the germline V gene are SGHTA and FQGNSA. CDR3 length equals 13 residues. This CDR3 reads CASSFRQDTEAFF. The DNA for the CDR3 is TGTGCCAGCAGCTTTCGTCAGGACACTGAAGCTTTCTTT. The variable domain in full, completed from reference TRBV7-2 and TRBJ1-1, reads GAGVSQSPSNKVTEKGKDVELRCDPISGHTALYWYRQSLGQGLEFLIYFQGNSAPDKSGLPSDRFSAERTGGSVSTLTIQRTQQEDSAVYLCASSFRQDTEAFFGQGTRLTVV.

CDR3 sequence: CASTPTSGTYNEQFF. CDR3 coding DNA: TGTGCCAGCACCCCTACTAGCGGGACCTACAATGAGCAGTTCTTC. V gene TRBV7-6 combines with J gene TRBJ2-1; 10 bases fit TRBD2. The length of the CDR3 is 15 residues. CDR1 and CDR2 (germline): SGHVS, FNYEAQ. The ends lost 7 bases at V and 2 bases at J; junction bases unmatched: 5.

The chain has TRBV2 and TRBJ2-2; possibly TRBD2 for D (5 bases). CDR1 is SNHLY and CDR2 is FYNNEI in the germline V gene. The CDR3 covers 11 residues. The V gene lost 8 bases and the J gene lost 7 bases, with 8 bases spanning the gap. DNA of the CDR3: TGTGCCAGCGGGAGTGACGGGGAGCTGTTTTTT. It is translated as CASGSDGELFF.

This clonotype has a handful of counts. The J gene is TRBJ2-7, the V gene TRBV12-3 or TRBV12-4; 7 bases are a match to TRBD2. The junction had 7 bases not matched to a gene; V was cut back by 2 bases and J by 3 bases. This CDR3 has 15 amino acids. The CDR3 DNA follows: TGTGCCAGCAGTTTAAACCCTAGCGGAGACTACGAGCAGTACTTC. Translation gives CASSLNPSGDYEQYF.

This clonotype was detected only a few times. The chain links TRBV11-2 to TRBJ2-3; D is undetermined. The CDR3 sequence is 17 residues long. The V end was cut by 1 base, the J end by 0 bases, with 14 bases between. CDR1 and CDR2 (germline): SGHAT, FQNNGV. The CDR3 nucleotides are TGTGCCAGCAGCTTAGTACCTCCTCCATCTAGCACAGATACGCAGTATTTT. Protein sequence: CASSLVPPPSSTDTQYF.

This clonotype appeared a single time. The genes are TRBV5-8 and TRBJ1-5; D gene uncertain. This CDR3 is 15 amino acids long. The V and J ends lost 2 bases and 7 bases respectively, with 16 bases between them. Germline CDR1 reads SGHTS; CDR2 reads YDEGEE. The CDR3, as DNA: TGTGCCAGCAGCTTCGGTATAGGTTTTGGGCAGCCCCAGCATTTT. It is translated as CASSFGIGFGQPQHF.

In its sample, this clonotype was seen a few times. The V and J genes are TRBV2 and TRBJ1-2; D is undetermined. V dropped 7 bases and J dropped 8 bases, with 17 bases sitting between them. The V gene's germline CDR1 is SNHLY and CDR2 FYNNEI. The CDR3 loop spans 13 amino acids. CDR3 loop: CASTRGGVGGYTF. The CDR3 nucleotides are TGTGCCAGCACCCGCGGCGGGGTTGGAGGCTACACCTTC.

The chain couples TRBV4-3 to TRBJ1-2; possibly TRBD1 for D (6 bases). CDR3 length: 15 amino acids. CDR1 and CDR2 from the germline V gene are LGHNA and YSLEER. Trimming left V 0 bases short and J 6 bases short, with 14 bases between. Written as DNA, the CDR3 is TGCGCCAGCAGCCAAGAGGGGGGGCGCATGCATGGCTACACCTTC. This codes for CASSQEGGRMHGYTF.

The V gene is TRBV6-1, the J gene TRBJ2-3; no clear D. Trimming removed 7 bases from V and 6 bases from J, with 11 bases in between. Germline V gene data show CDR1 as MNHNS and CDR2 as SASEGT. CDR3 length: 12 residues. In nucleotides, the CDR3 is TGTGCCAGCACCAAAGGGTGGGATACGCAGTATTTT. It yields the protein CASTKGWDTQYF.

In this sample, this clonotype turned up a few times. The gene calls are TRBV20-1 and TRBJ2-1; no reliable D call. This CDR3 is built from 13 residues. CDR1 is DFQATT, CDR2 SNEGSKA, per germline (reference sequence). V lost 3 bases and J 7 bases, leaving 13 bases between the germline ends. The CDR3 loop is CSARDLRGNEQFF. In DNA form, the CDR3 reads TGCAGTGCTAGGGACCTCCGTGGTAATGAGCAGTTCTTC.

CDR3 DNA sequence: TGTGCCAGCACCCCGGGGGGGGCGCGGTTCTTC. Translation gives CASTPGGARFF. The rearrangement uses TRBV11-2 and TRBJ2-1; 8 nucleotides agree with TRBD2. The CDR3 loop spans 11 amino acids. Germline values: CDR1 SGHAT, CDR2 FQNNGV. Trimming at V came to 7 bases and at J to 15 bases, leaving 8 bases not matched to a gene.

The chain is built from TRBV10-3 and TRBJ2-5; perhaps TRBD1 as D (6 bases). Trimming left V 6 bases short and J 1 base short, with 18 bases between. The CDR3 runs to 16 residues. The germline gives CDR1 ENHRY, CDR2 SYGVKD. This CDR3 is CAISAQGRTGQETQYF. CDR3 nucleotides: TGTGCCATCAGCGCTCAGGGGCGTACCGGCCAAGAGACCCAGTACTTC.

The chain carries TRBV6-1 and TRBJ1-1, with a weak D call TRBD1 (6 bases). This CDR3 has 16 residues. V dropped 4 bases and J dropped 6 bases, with 21 bases sitting between them. Germline CDR1 is MNHNS and CDR2 is SASEGT. CDR3 sequence: CASSAPDSGWTPEAFF. CDR3 in DNA: TGTGCCAGCAGTGCGCCGGACAGCGGCTGGACCCCTGAAGCTTTCTTT.

This clonotype was detected only a few times. V gene TRBV7-6 combines with J gene TRBJ2-3; D perhaps matches TRBD2 (5 bases). Germline V gene data show CDR1 as SGHVS and CDR2 as FNYEAQ. The CDR3 runs to 14 residues. V dropped 5 bases and J dropped 4 bases, with 13 bases sitting between them. The CDR3 coding sequence is TGTGCCAGCAGCCCGACTTCCGGGGCAGATACGCAGTATTTT. This encodes CASSPTSGADTQYF.

This clonotype was counted only a few times. This rearrangement joins TRBV7-2 to TRBJ2-5, with 9 bases matching TRBD2. Trimming cost V 5 bases and J 4 bases; bases outside gene matches: 17. The CDR3 consists of 18 residues. Germline CDR1 reads SGHTA; CDR2 reads FQGNSA. This chain's CDR3 is CASSPQGSGGPHGETQYF. DNA for the CDR3: TGTGCCAGCAGCCCGCAGGGAAGCGGGGGGCCACACGGAGAGACCCAGTACTTC.

This clonotype came up a few times. This chain links TRBV4-1 with TRBJ1-5; D uncertain. This CDR3 has 16 residues. From germline, CDR1 is MGHRA and CDR2 YSYEKL. Trimming cost V 1 base and J 4 bases, with 14 bases left between them. CDR3 sequence: CASSQAIARQNQPQHF. The CDR3 DNA sequence: TGCGCCAGCAGCCAAGCAATCGCCAGGCAAAATCAGCCCCAGCATTTT.

The V call is TRBV6-1, the J call TRBJ2-2; a weak D match, TRBD1 (6 bases). This CDR3 region has 13 residues. V was clipped by 6 bases and J by 6 bases, with 11 bases between them. The germline CDR1 and CDR2 sequences are MNHNS and SASEGT. In nucleotides, the CDR3 is TGTGCCAGCAGACCACAGGGAGCCGGGGAGCTGTTTTTT. Its protein product is CASRPQGAGELFF.